This T cell receptor beta chain came from a study of cytomegalovirus exposure and HLA in healthy donors. TCRdb keeps only in-frame clones here, not all; method: immunoSEQ multiplex PCR. The sample consists of under 140,000 clones, over 85% of them appearing once. As concerns this clone: Its antigen remains unknown.

Study conclusions and caveats: Overall, about 160 TCR beta chains were annotated as cytomegalovirus-associated. Specific recognition of CMV antigens was confirmed in vitro for a few chains (all CMV-associated). Most TCR sequences showed up rarely, but some public TCRs showed up in many donors.

Germline loops: CDR1 SGDLS, CDR2 YYNGEE. The CDR3 is made up of 14 amino acids. V was trimmed by 1 base and J by 4 bases, leaving 12 bases between them. The rearrangement links TRBV9 to TRBJ2-7; no reliable D call. This TCR came from a woman between 18 and 30 years old in good health and CMV-seronegative. Sequencing was done on a sample of PBMCs. The CDR3 sequence is CASSVNSYPYEQYF. CDR3 nucleotide sequence: TGTGCCAGCAGCGTAAATAGTTATCCTTACGAGCAGTACTTC.